This T cell receptor (beta chain) was retrieved from a study of blood T cell repertoires in COVID-19. For the study at large: Italy, Spain and the United States were the sources of the convalescent and acute COVID-19 samples. PBMCs, B-cell-depleted T cells, or T cells were the source of the cDNA or gDNA that made up the material.

Produced via immunoSEQ multiplex PCR; TCRdb's table is partial and in-frame only. The table lists 90,000 to 100,000 clones, roughly 88% of them singletons, with roughly 12% in the top ten. Trimming stripped 3 bases from V and 4 bases from J, with 7 bases between. The CDR3 has 13 amino acids. What was sequenced was peripheral blood. The chain carries TRBV12-3 or TRBV12-4 and TRBJ1-3; possibly TRBD1 for D (6 bases). The receptor was derived from a human donor in a cohort sampled during active COVID-19. CDR3 amino acids: CASSFDRGNTIYF. CDR3 DNA sequence: TGTGCCAGCAGTTTCGACAGGGGAAACACCATATATTTT.